The 10 T cell receptor beta chains below were found in one sample sequenced in a study of T-cell memory formation after mild COVID-19. From the 5' RACE reads, TCRdb called clonotypes with MiXCR, one entry per CDR3 protein. Here the sample spans 350,000 or so distinct CDR3 sequences, over 20% being singletons. Sequencing was done on a sample of PBMCs or a T cell subset sorted from them (not recorded which). The receptors originated from an adult woman who had mild COVID-19 (a few samples of this study predate the infection). Cell type and time point are not known.

This clonotype was counted a few times. The gene calls are TRBV5-1 and TRBJ2-5, with 9 bases lining up with TRBD2. There are 16 residues in the CDR3. Germline V gene sequence: CDR1 SGHRS, CDR2 YFSETQ. V was pared by 6 bases and J by 2 bases, with 11 bases of the junction left unmatched. CDR3 amino acids: CASMGRLAGNQETQYF. In DNA, the CDR3 is TGCGCCAGCATGGGGCGCCTAGCGGGGAATCAAGAGACCCAGTACTTC.

This clonotype was counted ten times or more. The V gene is TRBV5-1, the J gene TRBJ2-1; D tentatively fits TRBD1 or TRBD2 (5 bases each). This CDR3 is 13 amino acids long. V lost 5 bases and J 5 bases, leaving 11 bases between the germline ends. The germline V gene has CDR1 SGHRS and CDR2 YFSETQ. In DNA, the CDR3 is TGCGCCAGCAGATTAAGGGGAGACAATGAGCAGTTCTTC. Translating gives CASRLRGDNEQFF.

The chain uses TRBV5-1 and TRBJ1-1; no clear D gene. Germline V CDR1 and CDR2: SGHRS, YFSETQ. This CDR3 is 13 amino acids long. Trimming pared 0 bases from V and 5 bases from J, leaving 8 bases between. The chain's CDR3 is CASSLVVGTEAFF. CDR3 bases: TGCGCCAGCAGCTTGGTTGTGGGGACTGAAGCTTTCTTT.

This clonotype turned up a few times. V and J are TRBV7-8 and TRBJ2-3, with unresolved D. The CDR3 runs to 12 residues. CDR1 and CDR2 from the germline V gene are SGHVS and FQNEAQ. V lost 8 bases and J 2 bases, leaving 8 bases between the germline ends. The DNA of the CDR3 is TGTGCCAGCGGTAAGAACACAGATACGCAGTATTTT. This encodes CASGKNTDTQYF. Looking up the rest from reference TRBV7-8 and TRBJ2-3 gives the full variable domain: GAGVSQSPRYKVAKRGQDVALRCDPISGHVSLFWYQQALGQGPEFLTYFQNEAQLDKSGLPSDRFFAERPEGSVSTLKIQRTQQEDSAVYLCASGKNTDTQYFGPGTRLTVL.

This clonotype was observed a few times. The chain has TRBV6-6 and TRBJ1-5, with D maybe TRBD1 (6 bases). The germline V and J ends were trimmed by 0 bases and 0 bases, with 15 bases remaining between them. Germline CDR1 reads MNHNY; CDR2 reads SVGAGI (reference sequence). CDR3 length: 18 residues. The CDR3 sequence is CASSYSTARGFSNQPQHF. CDR3 nucleotides: TGTGCCAGCAGTTACTCGACGGCCAGGGGTTTTAGCAATCAGCCCCAGCATTTT.

This clonotype was found many times. The chain carries TRBV20-1 and TRBJ1-5, with D hard to call. CDR3 size: 14 residues. Trimming removed 3 bases from V and 1 base from J, with 10 bases in between. Germline CDR1 DFQATT, CDR2 SNEGSKA (reference sequence). CDR3 sequence reads: CSARTDMSNQPQHF. In DNA, the CDR3 is TGCAGTGCTAGGACCGATATGAGCAATCAGCCCCAGCATTTT.

The rearrangement joins TRBV3-1 to TRBJ1-6; no firm D call. The V end was cut by 1 base, the J end by 8 bases, with 9 bases between. The CDR3 runs to 14 residues. From germline, CDR1 is LGHDT and CDR2 YNNKEL (reference sequence). DNA of the CDR3: TGTGCCAGCAGCCAAGTTGGCTCCGATTCACCCCTCCACTTT. Protein: CASSQVGSDSPLHF.

CDR3 sequence reads: CASSETGLSNQPQHF. As DNA, the CDR3 is TGTGCCAGCAGCGAGACAGGCCTTAGCAATCAGCCCCAGCATTTT. This chain connects TRBV5-5 to TRBJ1-5; the D gene is possibly TRBD1 (6 bases). Germline V lookup: CDR1 SGHKS, CDR2 YYEKEE (reference sequence). V lost 4 bases and J 0 bases, leaving 11 bases between the germline ends. This CDR3 contains 15 residues.

A few counts support this clonotype. This chain joins TRBV24-1 and TRBJ2-7; 10 bases are shared with TRBD1. CDR3 length: 16 amino acids. J was trimmed by 2 bases and V by 3 bases; bases with no gene match: 6. Germline values: CDR1 KGHDR, CDR2 SFDVKD. CDR3: CATSDPGTGEPYEQYF. The DNA of the CDR3 is TGTGCCACCAGTGATCCAGGGACAGGGGAACCCTACGAGCAGTACTTC.

This sequence joins TRBV6-1 and TRBJ2-1; D possibly corresponds to TRBD2 (6 bases). Germline values: CDR1 MNHNS, CDR2 SASEGT. The CDR3 runs 15 residues. V gave up 3 bases and J gave up 5 bases, with 14 bases separating them. The CDR3 bases are TGTGCCAGCAGTGAGTGGGAGGCCGGTAACAATGAGCAGTTCTTC. Translating gives CASSEWEAGNNEQFF.